The 15 T cell receptor beta chains below come from one sample, sequenced in a study of blood T cell repertoires in COVID-19. The table came from immunoSEQ multiplex PCR; TCRdb's copy has only in-frame clones and leaves some out. The table lists 15,000 to 20,000 clones, 93% of them singletons. The sample taken for sequencing was peripheral blood. Every receptor here comes from a human donor in a cohort sampled during active COVID-19.

This chain connects TRBV7-9 to TRBJ2-3; D possibly corresponds to TRBD2 (6 bases). Trimming took 6 bases from V and 1 from J, leaving 11 bases between them. From germline, CDR1 is SEHNR and CDR2 FQNEAQ (reference sequence). The CDR3 is 14 residues long. The CDR3 DNA reads as TGTGCCAGCAGATTTGAGCGGGGCACAGATACGCAGTATTTT. Translation: CASRFERGTDTQYF.

This sequence joins TRBV2 and TRBJ1-5; D unclear. CDR1 and CDR2 (germline): SNHLY, FYNNEI. The CDR3 is 16 residues long. Trimming removed 3 bases from V and 5 bases from J, with 17 bases in between. In DNA form, the CDR3 reads TGTGCCAGCAGTGAGAAGTGGTCGGCGGTTGATCAGCCCCAGCATTTT. Encoded protein: CASSEKWSAVDQPQHF.

In the case of this clone: Compared with germline, one end of the junction differs, possibly owing to a read error. The chain carries TRBV7-8 and TRBJ1-1; 9 bases map to TRBD1. The V gene's germline CDR1 is SGHVS and CDR2 FQNEAQ. This CDR3 is 16 amino acids long. For the CDR3, the DNA is TGTGCCAGCAGCGTTCACTTGGGGACAGGGAACGCTGAAGCTTTCTTT. It encodes CASSVHLGTGNAEAFF.

The rearrangement joins TRBV9 to TRBJ2-5; TRBD2 matches at 7 bases. The CDR3 runs 15 residues. Germline CDR1 is SGDLS and CDR2 is YYNGEE. With 3 bases clipped from V and 7 bases from J, the junction kept 12 bases outside the gene matches. The CDR3 loop reads CASSAASGPPGTQYF. CDR3 DNA sequence: TGTGCCAGCAGCGCAGCTAGCGGCCCCCCCGGGACCCAGTACTTC.

V and J are TRBV4-1 and TRBJ1-4, with D hard to call. Trimming took 4 bases from V and 7 from J, leaving 7 bases between them. Looked up from germline, CDR1 is MGHRA and CDR2 is YSYEKL. The CDR3 has 12 amino acids. CDR3: CASSRSGEKLFF. The CDR3 bases are TGCGCCAGCAGCCGCAGCGGTGAAAAACTGTTTTTT.

The chain has TRBV28 and TRBJ2-7, with 7 bases matching TRBD2. V was pared by 6 bases and J by 2 bases, with 13 bases of the junction left unmatched. The CDR3 covers 16 residues. Germline CDR1 and CDR2: MDHEN and SYDVKM. The CDR3 DNA follows: TGTGCCAGCAGCCCACCCCGGGCTAGCGGAACCTACGAGCAGTACTTC. Translation gives CASSPPRASGTYEQYF.

V and J are TRBV7-2 and TRBJ2-6; the D is unclear. Trimming took off 6 bases at V and 2 bases at J, with 5 bases between the two ends. CDR3 length equals 13 residues. The germline CDR1 and CDR2 sequences are SGHTA and FQGNSA. CDR3 sequence (DNA): TGTGCCAGCAGGCCGGCTGGGGCCAACGTCCTGACTTTC. Translated, it gives CASRPAGANVLTF.

This chain connects TRBV19 to TRBJ1-5; no reliable D call. This CDR3 is built from 15 residues. The germline V gene encodes CDR1 LNHDA and CDR2 SQIVND (reference sequence). Deletions cut 3 bases from V and 0 bases from J, with 9 bases between. The CDR3 loop reads CASSMTGSSNQPQHF. In DNA, the CDR3 is TGTGCCAGTAGTATGACGGGTTCTAGCAATCAGCCCCAGCATTTT.

The rearrangement uses TRBV7-2 and TRBJ1-1; perhaps TRBD1 as D (5 bases). CDR3 length: 15 residues. The V and J ends lost 1 base and 8 bases respectively, with 17 bases between them. Looked up from germline, CDR1 is SGHTA and CDR2 is FQGNSA. The CDR3 coding sequence is TGTGCCAGCAGCTTAGGATGGGGCGGGGGGTCGGAAGCTTTCTTT. Protein product: CASSLGWGGGSEAFF.

As for this clone: This sample also contains other DNA sequences that code for the same CDR3. The J gene is TRBJ2-1, the V gene TRBV27; the D is unclear. CDR1 is MNHEY and CDR2 is SMNVEV in the germline V gene (reference sequence). The CDR3 has 13 amino acids. With 6 bases removed from V and 0 bases from J, the gap between germline ends came to 6 bases. CDR3 protein: CASSLSSYNEQFF. For the CDR3, the DNA is TGTGCCAGCAGCTTGAGCTCCTACAATGAGCAGTTCTTC.

The chain employs TRBV3-1 (or the pseudogene TRBV3-2) and TRBJ1-2; tentatively, D is TRBD1 (5 bases). This CDR3 contains 14 residues. The ends were cut back, 2 bases at V and 1 base at J, with 8 bases in the middle. Germline V gene sequence: CDR1 LGHDT, CDR2 YNNKEL (reference sequence). This CDR3 is CASSQQGLNYGYTF. In DNA form, the CDR3 reads TGTGCCAGCAGCCAACAGGGCCTTAACTATGGCTACACCTTC.

The CDR3: CASSRTENSNQPQHF. Here the CDR3 DNA reads TGTGCCAGCAGCCGCACAGAGAATAGCAATCAGCCCCAGCATTTT. The chain carries TRBV6-5 and TRBJ1-5, with unresolved D. The CDR3 runs 15 residues. Trimming stripped 6 bases from V and 0 bases from J, with 12 bases between. Germline CDR1 is MNHEY and CDR2 is SVGAGI.

This chain uses TRBV7-9 with TRBJ2-1; 8 bases fit TRBD2. The germline CDR1 and CDR2 sequences are SEHNR and FQNEAQ (reference sequence). The CDR3 runs 17 residues. Germline trimming cut 4 bases from V and 7 bases from J; bases unmatched to any gene: 15. Here the CDR3 reads CASSSRLSGKAFNEQFF. As DNA, the CDR3 is TGTGCCAGCAGCTCTCGGCTTAGCGGGAAAGCGTTTAATGAGCAGTTCTTC.

This chain uses TRBV7-6 with TRBJ1-6; D uncertain. Germline-derived CDR1 and CDR2 are SGHVS and FNYEAQ. V lost 2 bases, J lost 6 bases, and 23 bases lay in between. The CDR3 has 19 amino acids. CDR3 sequence (DNA): TGTGCCAGCAGCTTAATGTCCCAGTCGGGATTGACTGTTAATTCACCCCTCCACTTT. Protein product: CASSLMSQSGLTVNSPLHF. Looking up the rest from reference TRBV7-6 and TRBJ1-6 gives the full variable domain: GAGVSQSPRYKVTKRGQDVALRCDPISGHVSLYWYRQALGQGPEFLTYFNYEAQQDKSGLPNDRFSAERPEGSISTLTIQRTEQRDSAMYRCASSLMSQSGLTVNSPLHFGNGTRLTVT.

This chain joins TRBV4-1 and TRBJ1-6, with unresolved D. V gave up 1 base and J gave up 8 bases, with 12 bases separating them. The CDR3 sequence is 15 residues long. From germline, CDR1 is MGHRA and CDR2 YSYEKL. The CDR3 loop is CASSQGRRIHSPLHF. The CDR3 nucleotides read TGCGCCAGCAGCCAAGGTCGTAGAATACATTCACCCCTCCACTTT.